This T cell receptor (beta chain) emerged from a study of blood T cells in healthy people across ages. V gave up 3 bases and J gave up 4 bases, with 16 bases separating them. The CDR3 sequence is 16 residues long. Per the germline V gene, CDR1 is SNHLY and CDR2 is FYNNEI. This clonotype appeared once. Its antigen remains unidentified. This likely comes from a read error, as the CDR3 has no conserved phenylalanine or tryptophan at its end. A second PCR, run for about 7 to 11 cycles, used a sample-barcoded 5' primer plus a J-beta primer mix. Researchers report that each sample yielded at least 3 million CDR3-containing paired-end reads. TCRdb recomputed calls from the 5' RACE reads with MiXCR, one row per CDR3 protein. The table records roughly 680,000 distinct CDR3 sequences, 40% to 65% of them present only once. Study outcomes and limitations: The lack of PBMC sorting stopped any conclusive naive versus antigen-experienced comparison. Diversity of TCR beta per million T cells declined in a roughly linear way with age. Long-lived donors carried more naive CD4+ cells and greater diversity than aged donors.

The clonotype comes from an elderly woman in good health. The genes are TRBV2 and TRBJ2-1, with a weak D call TRBD1 (6 bases). The sample taken for sequencing was blood. The CDR3 is CASSDRGRGMYNEQFY. The DNA for the CDR3 is TGTGCCAGCAGTGACAGGGGCCGGGGAATGTACAATGAGCAGTTCTAC.